This T cell receptor beta chain was found in a study of T cells in Graves' hyperthyroidism and ophthalmopathy. V was clipped by 2 bases and J by 0 bases, with 8 bases between them. This CDR3 comprises 13 residues. Germline CDR1 SQVTM, CDR2 ANQGSEA. Amplified TCR beta CDR3 regions came from RNA transcripts. In the first-round RT-PCR of the TCR CDR3, the HTBI primer set was used. Each CDR3 protein is one row after TCRdb ran MiXCR on the multiplex PCR reads. The sample contains hundreds of thousands of distinct CDR3 sequences, about 20% of which appear only once. Material: blood. V and J are TRBV29-1 and TRBJ2-7; D may be TRBD1 (5 bases). The receptor was derived from a man aged 35 to 55 with Graves' ophthalmopathy. The CDR3 DNA follows: TGCAGCGTTGAAAAAGGGGCCTCCTACGAGCAGTACTTC. Encoded protein: CSVEKGASYEQYF.